This TCR beta chain appears in the sequencing data of a study of blood T cell repertoires in COVID-19. Across the study: The origin of the acute and convalescent COVID-19 samples was the United States, Italy and Spain.

Trimming took off 2 bases at V and 5 bases at J, with 13 bases between the two ends. Looked up from germline, CDR1 is ENHRY and CDR2 is SYGVKD. This CDR3 contains 14 residues. Authors' analysis steps: Researchers report that nucleated cell counts were estimated from reference gene primer amplification. Using immunoSEQ multiplex PCR, the repertoire was profiled, and TCRdb retains in-frame clones only, with some absent. Clonal size and the V and J genes are those of that table, whereas D and trimming came from the DNA. Here the sample spans 150,000 to 180,000 clones, 75% to 95% being singletons. The chain uses TRBV10-3 and TRBJ2-7; D is unclear. The sequence was collected from a man over 45 with acute or convalescent COVID-19. Material: peripheral blood. CDR3 coding DNA: TGTGCCATCAGTGAGGTGACATTATCCCACGAGCAGTACTTC. This translates into CAISEVTLSHEQYF.